This T cell receptor (beta chain) is from a study of shared clonotypes between healthy human individuals. Study-wide results and caveats: Generation of non-shared clonotypes was less probable than generation of clonotypes shared by all four donors.

Terminally differentiated effector memory CD45RA+ cells were left out of the naive CD8 fraction, which was CD45RO-negative and positively selected for CCR7. Per the germline V gene, CDR1 is SGHRS and CDR2 is YFSETQ. This CDR3 is built from 16 residues. Trimming pared 1 base from V and 1 base from J, leaving 12 bases between. Clones were sequenced by immunoSEQ multiplex PCR, and TCRdb holds only the in-frame ones, with some missing. This sample has approximately 810,000 clones, with around 92% found just once. Concerning this clone: Its antigen is not known.

This TCR derives from a man aged 25-40 years in good health. The chain uses TRBV5-1 and TRBJ2-1; D unclear. The specimen was naive CD8+ T cells sorted from blood. The CDR3 here is CASSLWEGQSYNEQFF. CDR3 DNA sequence: TGCGCCAGCAGCTTGTGGGAAGGGCAATCCTACAATGAGCAGTTCTTC.